The 2 T cell receptor beta chains below were found in one sample sequenced in a study of blood T cell repertoires in COVID-19. Produced via immunoSEQ multiplex PCR; TCRdb's table is partial and in-frame only. The sample holds some 230,000 clones, more than 85% seen once. Sequencing was carried out using peripheral blood. These TCRs come from a woman aged 45-65 years with COVID-19, enrolled during active disease.

The genes are TRBV5-1 and TRBJ2-3; 7 bases line up with TRBD1. From germline, CDR1 is SGHRS and CDR2 YFSETQ. J gave up 2 bases and V 4 bases, and 19 bases lay outside the gene matches. The CDR3 length is 19 residues. The CDR3 sequence: CASSIHQTGTAPLTDTQYF. CDR3 coding DNA: TGCGCCAGCAGCATACACCAAACCGGGACAGCCCCACTCACAGATACGCAGTATTTT.

The rearrangement joins TRBV30 to TRBJ1-2, with D perhaps TRBD1 (6 bases). This CDR3 is 14 amino acids long. Germline assignment: CDR1 GTSNPN and CDR2 SVGIG (reference sequence). V shed 3 bases and J shed 5 bases, with 16 bases lying between them. In DNA form, the CDR3 reads TGTGCCTGGAGAGGGGGGGGATTCCTTTATGGCTACACCTTC. Protein: CAWRGGGFLYGYTF.